This T cell receptor beta chain emerged from a study of pediatric ulcerative colitis. V was pared by 0 bases and J by 3 bases, with 5 bases between. The CDR3 has 14 amino acids. The germline V gene encodes CDR1 SGHTA and CDR2 FQGNSA. The method was immunoSEQ multiplex PCR; TCRdb's version includes in-frame clones alone and lacks a portion of them. The sample records about 64,000 clones, 86% being singletons. The chain has TRBV7-2 and TRBJ2-2, with D hard to call. The sequenced sample consisted of blood. This clonotype was obtained from a boy between 10 and 17 years old with severe ulcerative colitis. This chain's CDR3 is CASSLAQHTGELFF. DNA for the CDR3: TGTGCCAGCAGCTTAGCACAGCACACCGGGGAGCTGTTTTTT.